The clone carrying this TCR beta chain was seen a single time. Its antigen remains unidentified. Researchers picked out CD4+ and CD8+ T cells from PBMCs by sorting. The data stem from a study of CD8+ T cells in alopecia areata. The V gene's germline CDR1 is GTSNPN and CDR2 SVGIG (reference sequence). Trimming stripped 4 bases from V and 5 bases from J, with 17 bases between. The CDR3 spans 14 residues. Whole-study findings and limits: There were also resident alphabeta T cells of normal skin sequenced in scalp samples. Lesional scalp displayed greater clonality than normal scalp, most notably in alopecia totalis/universalis.

Extracted RNA was reverse transcribed into cDNA, the sequencing template. Only in-frame clones appear in the TCRdb table, and some are missing; sequencing was by immunoSEQ multiplex PCR. Of more than 90,000 clones detected, roughly two thirds appear once; the ten largest clones hold approximately 2.8%. V is TRBV30 and J is TRBJ2-5; TRBD2 might be the D (5 bases). The clonotype originates from a human donor in good health. Source material: CD4+ T cells sorted from blood. DNA for the CDR3: TGTGCCTGGAATCACGGGAACAATCGGGAGACCCAGTACTTC. Its protein is CAWNHGNNRETQYF.